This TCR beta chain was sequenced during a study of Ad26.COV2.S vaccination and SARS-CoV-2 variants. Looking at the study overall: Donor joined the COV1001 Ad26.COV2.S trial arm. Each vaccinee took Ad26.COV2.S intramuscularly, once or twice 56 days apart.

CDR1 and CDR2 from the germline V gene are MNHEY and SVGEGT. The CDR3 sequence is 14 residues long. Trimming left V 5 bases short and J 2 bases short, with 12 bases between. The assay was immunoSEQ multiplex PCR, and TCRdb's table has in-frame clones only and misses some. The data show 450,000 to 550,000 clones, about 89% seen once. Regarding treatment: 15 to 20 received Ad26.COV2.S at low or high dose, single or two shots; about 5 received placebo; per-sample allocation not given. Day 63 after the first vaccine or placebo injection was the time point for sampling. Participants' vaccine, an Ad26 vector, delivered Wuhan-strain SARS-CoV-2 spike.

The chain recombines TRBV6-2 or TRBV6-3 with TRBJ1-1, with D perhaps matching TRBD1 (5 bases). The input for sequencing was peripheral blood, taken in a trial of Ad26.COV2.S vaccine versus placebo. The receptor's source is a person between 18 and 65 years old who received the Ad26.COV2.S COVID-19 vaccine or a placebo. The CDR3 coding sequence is TGTGCCAGCAGTAGGGACCGGGTTAACACTGAAGCTTTCTTT. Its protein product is CASSRDRVNTEAFF.